The text below deals with one T cell receptor beta chain. No antigen is known for it. The CDR3 has 18 residues. Germline loops: CDR1 SNHLY, CDR2 FYNNEI. The J segment lost 2 bases and the V segment lost 5 bases, leaving 11 bases of the junction unmatched. This entry belongs to a study of cytomegalovirus exposure and HLA in healthy donors. Study summary: Roughly 170 million T cells yielded 110 million or so unique TCR beta sequences in earlier analysis.

Study results and limitations: With high specificity and sensitivity, the classifier reportedly diagnosed cytomegalovirus status.

PCR amplification relied on 60 Vbeta primers (plus 13 Jbeta primers). Profiled with immunoSEQ multiplex PCR; TCRdb holds only in-frame clones, not every one. The sample holds approximately 140,000 clones, just under 65% seen once. The chain is built from TRBV2 and TRBJ1-5; 11 bases line up with TRBD1. The source of this sequence is a woman aged 55-69 years in good health and CMV-seropositive. Sequences were obtained from PBMCs. The CDR3 is CASSTIPGQGVGNQPQHF. The CDR3 bases are TGTGCCAGCAGTACAATCCCGGGACAGGGGGTAGGCAATCAGCCCCAGCATTTT.